Below, 4 T cell receptor beta chains from the same sample are listed, as sequenced in a study of blood T cell repertoires in COVID-19. Clones were read by immunoSEQ multiplex PCR, and TCRdb kept only the in-frame ones, dropping some. The sample consists of hundreds of thousands of clones, roughly 90% of them appearing once. The sequenced sample was peripheral blood. The receptor set was obtained from a man aged 40-55 years with acute or convalescent COVID-19.

This chain uses TRBV28 with TRBJ2-5, with TRBD2 matching over 14 bases. The CDR3 runs 19 residues. V lost 3 bases, J lost 4 bases, and 13 bases stayed unmatched. Germline V gene sequence: CDR1 MDHEN, CDR2 SYDVKM. DNA for the CDR3: TGTGCCAGCAGTTTGGATCCTTCGACTAGCGGGAGGGATGGAGAGACCCAGTACTTC. As protein: CASSLDPSTSGRDGETQYF.

V gene TRBV6-5 combines with J gene TRBJ2-7; TRBD1 matches at 8 bases. CDR1 and CDR2 (germline): MNHEY, SVGAGI. This CDR3 has 15 amino acids. J was trimmed by 3 bases and V by 0 bases; bases with no gene match: 4. The CDR3 DNA reads TGTGCCAGCAGTTACTCGTCAGGGGGCGACTACGAGCAGTACTTC. Translation gives CASSYSSGGDYEQYF.

J is TRBJ1-3 and V is TRBV6-1; weak D call: TRBD1 (5 bases). Germline V lookup: CDR1 MNHNS, CDR2 SASEGT. The CDR3 contains 12 residues. V lost 5 bases and J lost 4, with 6 bases in between. CDR3 in DNA: TGTGCCAGCAGTTCAGGGGGAAACACCATATATTTT. Protein sequence: CASSSGGNTIYF.

As for this clone: Other DNA variants within this sample encode the same CDR3. The chain combines TRBV14 with TRBJ2-7, with D possibly matching TRBD1 (6 bases). The CDR3 runs 12 residues. Germline V gene lookup returns CDR1 SGHDN and CDR2 FVKESK. V was clipped by 3 bases and J by 3 bases, with 6 bases between them. Here the CDR3 DNA reads TGTGCCAGCAGCCAGGACAGCTACGAGCAGTACTTC. Its translation: CASSQDSYEQYF.